This T cell receptor (beta chain) originates from a study of T cells in tuberculosis. Deletions cut 3 bases from V and 4 bases from J, with 8 bases between. From germline, CDR1 is SGDLS and CDR2 YYNGEE. The CDR3 loop spans 14 amino acids. The data were produced by immunoSEQ multiplex PCR, yet TCRdb's version contains in-frame clones alone and is incomplete. This sample has about 29,000 clones, with 90% to 95% found just once. The sequenced material came from PBMCs. This rearrangement joins TRBV9 to TRBJ2-6; D is uncertain. The sequence was obtained from a donor aged 10 to 29 with latent tuberculosis or without tuberculosis infection. The CDR3 sequence is CASSDQLGANVLTF. The CDR3 DNA reads TGTGCCAGCAGCGACCAACTAGGGGCCAACGTCCTGACTTTC.